Listed below are T cell receptor beta chains from one sample, sequenced in a study of vaccination effects on CD4 cells after COVID-19. Antigen specificity for these receptors is unknown. TCRdb keeps only in-frame clones here, not all; method: immunoSEQ multiplex PCR. The sample shows tens of thousands of clones, 74% of them seen only once. The sample consisted of CD4+ T cells from PBMCs cultured without peptide, taken after COVID-19 vaccination. These receptors were taken from a human donor who received a COVID-19 vaccine. The CDR3 runs from the conserved cysteine through the conserved F or W. The order of the fields is J gene, D gene, clone size, V gene, CDR3 DNA, CDR3 protein. The D gene is left open where the match is weak. Not all rows give a size; the values are once, few, many and, for expanded clones, a class.

>TRBJ2-1|TRBD2|few|TRBV7-2
TGTGCCAGCAGCTTGGGACTAGCGGCCTTAGGGGAGCAGTTCTTC
CASSLGLAALGEQFF
>TRBJ1-6|NA|NA|TRBV19
TGTGCCAGTAGTATGGAGGCAGGGTTAAGTTCACCCCTCCACTTT
CASSMEAGLSSPLHF
>TRBJ1-5|NA|NA|TRBV5-1
TGCGCCAGCAGCTTGGAGGGGGGGAGTCAGCCCCAGCATTTT
CASSLEGGSQPQHF
>TRBJ2-3|TRBD2|NA|TRBV5-5
TGTGCCAGCAGCTTAAAGCCTAGCGGGGTGTCCCTAGATACGCAGTATTTT
CASSLKPSGVSLDTQYF
>TRBJ2-1|NA|NA|TRBV28
TGTGCCAGCAGTTCCCTGCGGGGTGAGCAGTTCTTC
CASSSLRGEQFF
>TRBJ1-5|NA|NA|TRBV3-1/TRBV3-2
TGTGCCAGCAGCCAAGTGGGCACCAATCAGCCCCAGCATTTT
CASSQVGTNQPQHF
>TRBJ1-2|TRBD1|NA|TRBV20-1
TGCAGTGCTAGTCGACAGGGGGGCGGCTACACCTTC
CSASRQGGGYTF
>TRBJ1-1|NA|few|TRBV5-1
TGCGCCAGCAGCTTAAGCCCCTCTTCGAACACTGAAGCTTTCTTT
CASSLSPSSNTEAFF
>TRBJ1-2|NA|NA|TRBV5-1
TGCGCCAGCAGCTCCTCACAAGGCTTTGGCTACACCTTC
CASSSSQGFGYTF
>TRBJ1-1|NA|NA|TRBV9
TGTGCCAGCAGCGTAGGAGTGACAGCACCGAACACTGAAGCTTTCTTT
CASSVGVTAPNTEAFF
>TRBJ2-2|NA|NA|TRBV6-5
TGTGCCACCCAGACAGGAGCCGCGAACACCGGGGAGCTGTTTTTT
CATQTGAANTGELFF
>TRBJ2-5|NA|NA|TRBV7-2
TGTGCCAGCAGCCCTAACGTGGAGACCCAGTACTTC
CASSPNVETQYF
>TRBJ1-1|NA|few|TRBV7-2
TGTGCCAGCAGCCCTCACCAAAAGGCTTTCTTT
CASSPHQKAFF
>TRBJ1-6|NA|NA|TRBV3-1/TRBV3-2
TGTGCCAGCAGCCAAGGACCCGGGGATTCACCCCTCCACTTT
CASSQGPGDSPLHF
>TRBJ1-5|NA|few|TRBV7-6
TGTGCCAGCAGCTTAACCCCACCGGGCGGACCCCAGCATTTT
CASSLTPPGGPQHF
>TRBJ1-3|NA|NA|TRBV28
TGTGCCAGCAGTTTAAGGGGAATGGGCGGAAACACCATATATTTT
CASSLRGMGGNTIYF
>TRBJ2-2|NA|NA|TRBV15
TGTGCCACCAGCAGAGATGGCAACACCGGGGAGCTGTTTTTT
CATSRDGNTGELFF
>TRBJ2-3|TRBD2|NA|TRBV5-4
TGTGCCAGCAGCTTGGAACTAGCGGGGGCCGGTACAGATACGCAGTATTTT
CASSLELAGAGTDTQYF
>TRBJ1-5|NA|NA|TRBV24-1
TGTGCCACCAGTGATACACGTAGCAATCAGCCCCAGCATTTT
CATSDTRSNQPQHF
>TRBJ2-5|TRBD1|once|TRBV6-2/TRBV6-3
TGTGCCAGCAGTTACTCGATATATGGACAGGTTGAAAGACCCCAGTACTTC
CASSYSIYGQVERPQYF
>TRBJ2-5|TRBD1|NA|TRBV6-5
TGTGCCAGCAGTTCAACCGGGACAGGGAAAGAGACCCAGTACTTC
CASSSTGTGKETQYF
>TRBJ1-4|NA|few|TRBV29-1
TGCAGCGTAGGTGCAACTAATGAAAAACTGTTTTTT
CSVGATNEKLFF
>TRBJ1-1|NA|NA|TRBV7-2
TGTGCCAGCAGCCCCCCCGGGGGGCGCATTGCTTTCTTT
CASSPPGGRIAFF
>TRBJ1-6|NA|once|TRBV11-2
TGTGCCAGCAGCCAGCGACAGTTGGTTTCACCCCTCCACTTT
CASSQRQLVSPLHF
>TRBJ1-5|NA|NA|TRBV5-4
TGTGCCAGCAGCTTGACCCTATCTAATAGCAATCAGCCCCAGCATTTT
CASSLTLSNSNQPQHF
>TRBJ2-6|TRBD1|once|TRBV2
TGTGCCAGCAGTTCGGGACAGGCCTCTGGGGCCAACGTCCTGACTTTC
CASSSGQASGANVLTF
>TRBJ2-5|NA|NA|TRBV15
TGTGCCACCAGCCTCCGCAGGGGAGAGACCCAGTACTTC
CATSLRRGETQYF
>TRBJ1-6|NA|NA|TRBV7-2
TGTGCCAGCAGCTTACAGGGGACGGATTCACCCCTCCACTTT
CASSLQGTDSPLHF
>TRBJ1-2|TRBD1|NA|TRBV6-1
TGTGCCAGCAGTGAAGAGGCAGGGGGCTATGGCTACACCTTC
CASSEEAGGYGYTF
>TRBJ1-2|TRBD1|NA|TRBV29-1
TGCAGCGTTGCGCGGGACAGGGGTGCTAGAGGCTACACCTTC
CSVARDRGARGYTF
>TRBJ1-2|NA|many|TRBV18
TGTGCCAGCTCACCACAGGGGACGGATGGCTACACCTTC
CASSPQGTDGYTF
>TRBJ1-1|TRBD1|NA|TRBV19
TGTGCCAGTAGTTTTCAGGGGGGTTACACTGAAGCTTTCTTT
CASSFQGGYTEAFF
>TRBJ2-4|NA|NA|TRBV2
TGTGCCAGCCTCCAGGGGAGGGACCCGAACATTCAGTACTTC
CASLQGRDPNIQYF
>TRBJ2-3|TRBD2|NA|TRBV6-6
TGTGCCAGCAGTTACAGGGCGGGGGGGTTTGGAGATACGCAGTATTTT
CASSYRAGGFGDTQYF
>TRBJ2-3|NA|NA|TRBV9
TGTGCCAGCAGCGTAGAGCCACAGGGAGACACAGATACGCAGTATTTT
CASSVEPQGDTDTQYF
>TRBJ1-2|NA|few|TRBV4-3
TGCGCCAGCAGCCAAGAGCTGAGAAAAAAGAACTATGGCTACACCTTC
CASSQELRKKNYGYTF
>TRBJ1-2|NA|NA|TRBV5-1
TGCGCCAGCAGCTTGGTCGACGGTTCTAACTATGGCTACACCTTC
CASSLVDGSNYGYTF
>TRBJ1-1|TRBD1|NA|TRBV12-3/TRBV12-4
TGTGCCAGCAGTTGGACAGGGGGCACTGAAGCTTTCTTT
CASSWTGGTEAFF
>TRBJ1-1|TRBD1|NA|TRBV5-1
TGCGCCAGCAGCCCGGGACAGGGGATGAACACTGAAGCTTTCTTT
CASSPGQGMNTEAFF
>TRBJ2-3|TRBD1|NA|TRBV24-1
TGTGCCACCAGTCCAGGGGGTGTAGATACGCAGTATTTT
CATSPGGVDTQYF
>TRBJ1-5|TRBD1|few|TRBV5-1
TGCGCCAGCAGCTTGGGTTTGTTAGTCAGGGACAGGGATGACAATCAGCCCCAGCATTTT
CASSLGLLVRDRDDNQPQHF
>TRBJ2-3|TRBD1|NA|TRBV4-1
TGCGCCAGCAGCAATAACAGGGGGCGGACAGATACGCAGTATTTT
CASSNNRGRTDTQYF